This T cell receptor (beta chain) was found in a study of blood T cell repertoires in COVID-19. As for the study in general: Some COVID-19 samples were acute and others convalescent; all came from the United States, Italy and Spain.

This clone was counted a single time. Self-reported history from a screening survey and questionnaire set each donor's cohort. The authors' processing: Using reference gene primer amplification, nucleated cell counts were estimated. TCRdb's table, derived via immunoSEQ multiplex PCR, lists solely in-frame clones and lacks some. That table gives V, J and clone size, and the DNA gave D and trimming. The sample records 140,000 or so clones, under 85% being singletons. Sequencing was performed on PBMCs or T cells enriched from blood (not recorded which). The source is a woman between 18 and 29 years old who had been exposed to COVID-19.

The DNA of the CDR3 is TGCGCCAGCAGCCAAGCAATAGGGGGCGAACACACCGGGGAGCTGTTTTTT. Amino acids: CASSQAIGGEHTGELFF. V is TRBV4-3 and J is TRBJ2-2; 7 bases align to TRBD1. V lost 1 base, J lost 3 bases, and 8 bases stayed unmatched. CDR1 LGHNA and CDR2 YSLEER come from the germline V gene. The CDR3 contains 17 residues.